The entry that follows covers one T cell receptor beta chain sequence. Antigen unknown. Researchers collected roughly 9.8 milliliters of peripheral blood from every single donor. Total RNA was extracted at no less than 5 micrograms per sample. The record originates from a study of blood T cells in healthy people across ages. Study outcomes and limitations: There were more naive CD4+ cells and higher diversity in long-lived donors than in aged donors.

CDR3 size: 16 residues. J gave up 7 bases and V 2 bases, and 11 bases lay outside the gene matches. Germline V gene lookup returns CDR1 SNHLY and CDR2 FYNNEI. Sample-barcoded 5' priming and a J-beta primer mix drove a second PCR of roughly 7 to 11 cycles. TCRdb itself ran the 5' RACE reads through MiXCR, one entry per CDR3 protein. The sample lists fewer than 2,000,000 distinct CDR3 sequences; 30% to 40% were seen once. Specimen: blood. The source of this sequence is a human donor in good health. J is TRBJ2-3 and V is TRBV2; 8 bases map to TRBD2. CDR3 sequence reads: CASSESKAGVVNTQYF. The CDR3, as DNA: TGTGCCAGCAGTGAAAGTAAAGCGGGGGTCGTCAATACGCAGTATTTT. The complete variable domain, with remaining parts taken from reference TRBV2 and TRBJ2-3, reads EPEVTQTPSHQVTQMGQEVILRCVPISNHLYFYWYRQILGQKVEFLVSFYNNEISEKSEIFDDQFSVERPDGSNFTLKIRSTKLEDSAMYFCASSESKAGVVNTQYFGPGTRLTVL.